The 21 T cell receptor beta chains listed next were all sequenced from one sample in a study of blood T cell repertoires in COVID-19. Generated by immunoSEQ multiplex PCR, the TCRdb table keeps only in-frame clones and is missing some. This repertoire shows roughly 220,000 clones, about four fifths found once; its top ten account for 6.5% to 9%. Sequencing was performed on peripheral blood. The receptor source for this set is a woman older than 75 with COVID-19, enrolled during active disease.

This chain uses TRBV19 with TRBJ1-2, with TRBD1 as a possible D gene (5 bases). The germline V and J ends were trimmed by 5 bases and 8 bases, with 15 bases remaining between them. Germline-derived CDR1 and CDR2 are LNHDA and SQIVND (reference sequence). The CDR3 extends over 13 amino acids. The CDR3 loop is CASSVSGLRGYTF. CDR3 DNA sequence: TGTGCCAGTAGTGTTTCAGGGTTACGGGGCTACACCTTC.

The chain uses TRBV4-1 and TRBJ1-3; maybe TRBD1 (6 bases). The V gene lost 0 bases and the J gene lost 0 bases, with 9 bases spanning the gap. Per germline, CDR1 MGHRA and CDR2 YSYEKL. This CDR3 contains 16 residues. CDR3 loop: CASSQEQGVSGNTIYF. DNA for the CDR3: TGCGCCAGCAGCCAAGAACAGGGAGTCTCTGGAAACACCATATATTTT.

The rearrangement links TRBV12-3 or TRBV12-4 to TRBJ1-1; D uncertain. V dropped 3 bases and J dropped 11 bases, with 13 bases sitting between them. This CDR3 has 12 residues. CDR3 sequence: CASSFKTEAAFF. In DNA form, the CDR3 reads TGTGCCAGCAGTTTTAAGACTGAGGCCGCTTTCTTT.

The V call is TRBV12-3 or TRBV12-4, the J call TRBJ1-6, with unresolved D. The CDR3 spans 12 residues. Trimming took 6 bases from V and 7 from J, leaving 7 bases between them. CDR3 sequence reads: CASRAQNSPLHF. The CDR3 coding sequence is TGTGCCAGCAGGGCACAGAATTCACCCCTCCACTTT.

The CDR3 nucleotides read TGTGCCAGCTCACCACCCCTGGGTTCTAGCTATGGCTACACCTTC. It encodes CASSPPLGSSYGYTF. The gene calls are TRBV18 and TRBJ1-2; D is unclear. The germline CDR1 and CDR2 sequences are KGHSH and LQKENI. Trimming cost V 0 bases and J 4 bases, with 12 bases left between them. CDR3 length equals 15 residues. Full variable domain (outside the CDR3, taken from reference TRBV18 and TRBJ1-2): NAGVMQNPRHLVRRRGQEARLRCSPMKGHSHVYWYRQLPEEGLKFMVYLQKENIIDESGMPKERFSAEFPKEGPSILRIQQVVRGDSAAYFCASSPPLGSSYGYTFGSGTRLTVV.

This sequence joins TRBV5-4 and TRBJ1-2; 8 bases are a match to TRBD1. From germline, CDR1 is SGHNT and CDR2 YYREEE (reference sequence). The trim removed 4 bases at V and 3 bases at J, leaving 2 bases unmatched. There are 13 residues in the CDR3. CDR3 sequence (DNA): TGTGCCAGCAGCGGACAGGGTTACTATGGCTACACCTTC. Encoded protein: CASSGQGYYGYTF.

J is TRBJ1-1 and V is TRBV7-8; D is uncertain. In germline, CDR1 is SGHVS, CDR2 FQNEAQ. Trimming removed 5 bases from V and 0 bases from J, with 10 bases in between. This CDR3 comprises 14 residues. The CDR3 DNA sequence: TGTGCCAGCAGCCGGAGCCCCGTGAACACTGAAGCTTTCTTT. Translating gives CASSRSPVNTEAFF.

This sequence joins TRBV2 and TRBJ1-2, with a possible D match to TRBD1 (5 bases). The V and J ends lost 4 bases and 4 bases respectively, with 16 bases between them. The CDR3 is 15 amino acids. The V gene's germline CDR1 is SNHLY and CDR2 FYNNEI. The CDR3 protein is CASSGGAGSGYGYTF. DNA for the CDR3: TGTGCCAGCAGTGGAGGAGCAGGGTCGGGCTATGGCTACACCTTC.

The chain uses TRBV10-2 and TRBJ1-5, with D hard to call. CDR1 is WSHSY and CDR2 is SAAADI in the germline V gene. The CDR3 has 14 amino acids. V lost 8 bases and J 4 bases, leaving 15 bases between the germline ends. The CDR3: CASSFPGENQPQHF. CDR3 nucleotides: TGCGCCAGCTCCTTCCCCGGTGAGAATCAGCCCCAGCATTTT.

This clone occurred once. The CDR3 region is CASSGQGRYNEQFF. For the CDR3, the DNA is TGTGCCAGCTCTGGGCAGGGAAGGTACAATGAGCAGTTCTTC. V is TRBV2 and J is TRBJ2-1, with TRBD1 as a possible D gene (5 bases). V shed 8 bases and J shed 4 bases, with 15 bases lying between them. The CDR3 consists of 14 residues. Germline CDR1 SNHLY, CDR2 FYNNEI. Full variable domain (rest looked up from reference TRBV2 and TRBJ2-1): EPEVTQTPSHQVTQMGQEVILRCVPISNHLYFYWYRQILGQKVEFLVSFYNNEISEKSEIFDDQFSVERPDGSNFTLKIRSTKLEDSAMYFCASSGQGRYNEQFFGPGTRLTVL.

The chain has TRBV6-4 and TRBJ1-2; 7 nucleotides align to TRBD1. V was clipped by 5 bases and J by 0 bases; unmatched bases: 3. There are 14 residues in the CDR3. Germline V gene sequence: CDR1 MRHNA, CDR2 SNTAGT. The CDR3 loop reads CASSRDRANYGYTF. The CDR3 region has the DNA TGTGCCAGCAGTCGGGACAGAGCTAACTATGGCTACACCTTC.

The rearrangement uses TRBV7-3 and TRBJ1-1; the match to TRBD1 covers 10 bases. Unmatched junction bases numbered 6, after V lost 5 bases and J lost 0 bases. Germline V gene data show CDR1 as SGHTA and CDR2 as FQGTGA. The CDR3 is made up of 16 amino acids. CDR3: CASSPIGTGVNTEAFF. CDR3 DNA sequence: TGTGCCAGCAGCCCAATAGGGACAGGGGTGAACACTGAAGCTTTCTTT.

The chain recombines TRBV9 with TRBJ1-5, with D unresolved. Germline loops: CDR1 SGDLS, CDR2 YYNGEE. V was shortened by 0 bases and J by 7 bases, with 14 bases between the two germline ends. This CDR3 comprises 15 residues. This chain's CDR3 is CASSVGGSGNQPQHF. CDR3 in DNA: TGTGCCAGCAGCGTAGGGGGATCGGGGAACCAGCCCCAGCATTTT.

The chain is built from TRBV29-1 and TRBJ1-2; D not certain. Germline V gene sequence: CDR1 SQVTM, CDR2 ANQGSEA. Trimming removed 7 bases from V and 8 bases from J, with 23 bases in between. This CDR3 has 14 amino acids. The CDR3: CSARTGSAVMGYTF. CDR3 DNA: TGCAGCGCCCGGACCGGGAGTGCCGTTATGGGCTACACCTTC.

The chain links TRBV6-1 to TRBJ1-1; TRBD1 matches 9 bases. CDR3 length: 18 amino acids. V shed 2 bases and J 9 bases; nucleotides not matched to a gene: 19. The germline gives CDR1 MNHNS, CDR2 SASEGT. The CDR3 DNA follows: TGTGCCAGCAGTGAATATGCGGGGACAGGGAGTGGGGACGGAAAAGCTTTCTTT. Protein: CASSEYAGTGSGDGKAFF.

The chain combines TRBV30 with TRBJ2-5; 13 bases are shared with TRBD2. The CDR3 sequence is 15 residues long. Germline V gene data show CDR1 as GTSNPN and CDR2 as SVGIG (reference sequence). J gave up 5 bases and V 4 bases, and 7 bases lay outside the gene matches. The CDR3 region has the DNA TGTGCCTGGACCGCCGGACTAGCGGGAGTCGAGACCCAGTACTTC. Translation: CAWTAGLAGVETQYF. Filled out from reference TRBV30 and TRBJ2-5, the complete variable domain reads SQTIHQWPATLVQPVGSPLSLECTVEGTSNPNLYWYRQAAGRGLQLLFYSVGIGQISSEVPQNLSASRPQDRQFILSSKKLLLSDSGFYLCAWTAGLAGVETQYFGPGTRLLVL.

This clone was seen just once. V gene TRBV30 combines with J gene TRBJ1-5, with 7 bases matching TRBD1. This CDR3 comprises 16 residues. With V trimmed by 0 bases and J by 0 bases, 5 bases remained unmatched. Per the germline V gene, CDR1 is GTSNPN and CDR2 is SVGIG (reference sequence). In DNA form, the CDR3 reads TGTGCCTGGAGTGTATGGGGACAGTATAGCAATCAGCCCCAGCATTTT. This sequence encodes CAWSVWGQYSNQPQHF. The full variable domain, with the rest looked up from reference TRBV30 and TRBJ1-5, is SQTIHQWPATLVQPVGSPLSLECTVEGTSNPNLYWYRQAAGRGLQLLFYSVGIGQISSEVPQNLSASRPQDRQFILSSKKLLLSDSGFYLCAWSVWGQYSNQPQHFGDGTRLSIL.

This chain uses TRBV6-2 or TRBV6-3 with TRBJ2-2, with D hard to call. The germline V and J ends were trimmed by 4 bases and 4 bases, with 13 bases remaining between them. The germline V gene has CDR1 MNHEY and CDR2 SVGEGT. There are 15 residues in the CDR3. Here the CDR3 DNA reads TGTGCCAGCAGTTTCCAAGGAGTTCTCACCGGGGAGCTGTTTTTT. Protein product: CASSFQGVLTGELFF.

The rearrangement joins TRBV5-1 to TRBJ1-1; perhaps TRBD1 as D (6 bases). The V end was cut by 4 bases, the J end by 6 bases, with 22 bases between. This CDR3 has 16 amino acids. Looked up from germline, CDR1 is SGHRS and CDR2 is YFSETQ. This CDR3 reads CASSLSIQGGSPEAFF. The CDR3 nucleotides read TGCGCCAGCAGCCTTTCTATACAGGGAGGGAGCCCTGAAGCTTTCTTT.

The table lists this clone with many counts. The chain uses TRBV3-1 (or the pseudogene TRBV3-2) and TRBJ1-1; the D is unclear. Trimming stripped 1 base from V and 11 bases from J, with 14 bases between. The CDR3 spans 13 residues. CDR1 and CDR2 (germline): LGHDT, YNNKEL (reference sequence). The CDR3 sequence is CASSQGHVKEAFF. CDR3 in DNA: TGTGCCAGCAGCCAAGGACATGTTAAAGAGGCTTTCTTT.

CDR3 loop: CAIRGSNEQFF. CDR3 in DNA: TGTGCCATCAGGGGCTCCAATGAGCAGTTCTTC. V usage is TRBV10-3 and J usage is TRBJ2-1; D is unresolved. The germline gives CDR1 ENHRY, CDR2 SYGVKD. The CDR3 covers 11 residues. The V and J ends lost 6 bases and 6 bases respectively, with 6 bases between them.